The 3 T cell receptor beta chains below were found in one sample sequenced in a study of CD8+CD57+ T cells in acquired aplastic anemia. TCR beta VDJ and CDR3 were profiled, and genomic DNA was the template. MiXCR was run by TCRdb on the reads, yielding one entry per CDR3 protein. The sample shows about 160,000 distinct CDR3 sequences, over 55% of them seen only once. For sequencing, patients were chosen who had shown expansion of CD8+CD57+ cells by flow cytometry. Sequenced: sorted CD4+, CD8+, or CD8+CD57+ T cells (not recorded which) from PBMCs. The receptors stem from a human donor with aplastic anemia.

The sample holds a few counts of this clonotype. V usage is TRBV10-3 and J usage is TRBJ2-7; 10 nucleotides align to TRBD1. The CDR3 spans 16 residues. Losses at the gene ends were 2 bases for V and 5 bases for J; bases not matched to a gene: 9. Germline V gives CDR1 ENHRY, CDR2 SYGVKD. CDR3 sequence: CAISEATGGASDEQYF. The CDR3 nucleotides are TGTGCCATCAGTGAGGCGACAGGGGGCGCATCCGACGAGCAGTACTTC.

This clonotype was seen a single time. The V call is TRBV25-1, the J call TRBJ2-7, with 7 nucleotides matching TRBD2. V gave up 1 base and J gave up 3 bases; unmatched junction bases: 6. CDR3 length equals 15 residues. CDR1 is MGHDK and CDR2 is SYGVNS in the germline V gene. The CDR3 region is CASSESELAIYEQYF. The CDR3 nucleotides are TGTGCCAGCAGTGAATCCGAACTAGCGATCTACGAGCAGTACTTC.

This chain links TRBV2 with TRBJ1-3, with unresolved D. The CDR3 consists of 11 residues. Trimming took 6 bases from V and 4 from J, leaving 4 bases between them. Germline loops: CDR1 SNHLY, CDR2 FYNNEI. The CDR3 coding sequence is TGTGCCAGCAGAACGGGAAACACCATATATTTT. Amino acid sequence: CASRTGNTIYF. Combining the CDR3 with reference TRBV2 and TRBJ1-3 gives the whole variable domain EPEVTQTPSHQVTQMGQEVILRCVPISNHLYFYWYRQILGQKVEFLVSFYNNEISEKSEIFDDQFSVERPDGSNFTLKIRSTKLEDSAMYFCASRTGNTIYFGEGSWLTVV.